A single sample is the source of the 5 T cell receptor beta chains below, sequenced in a study of blood T cell repertoires in COVID-19. This table comes from immunoSEQ multiplex PCR, and its TCRdb copy is limited to in-frame clones, with some not included. Here the sample spans approximately 360,000 clones, about 87% being singletons. Sequenced: PBMCs or T cells enriched from blood (not recorded which). Source of these receptors: a man aged 35-49 years in a cohort exposed to, infected with or recovered from COVID-19 (not recorded which).

This clone was observed once. The J gene is TRBJ1-2, the V gene TRBV27; perhaps TRBD1 as D (5 bases). Germline V gene lookup returns CDR1 MNHEY and CDR2 SMNVEV (reference sequence). This CDR3 comprises 15 residues. V lost 0 bases and J 7 bases, leaving 15 bases between the germline ends. CDR3 sequence (DNA): TGTGCCAGCAGTTTATCTGGTAGACCTCAGGGTGGCTACACCTTC. Its translation is CASSLSGRPQGGYTF.

This clone came up once. CDR3 protein: CASGLGGPYEQYF. The CDR3 DNA is TGTGCTAGTGGTTTGGGCGGCCCGTACGAGCAGTACTTC. The chain has TRBV12-5 and TRBJ2-7, with D unresolved. Germline lookup yields CDR1 LGHNT and CDR2 FRNRAP. CDR3 size: 13 residues. Trimming shortened V by 1 base and J by 4 bases, and 8 bases separated the two germline ends.

The chain is built from TRBV6-1 and TRBJ2-7; TRBD1 matches 8 bases. Germline CDR1 is MNHNS and CDR2 is SASEGT. This CDR3 region has 16 residues. The junction had 7 bases not matched to a gene; V was cut back by 1 base and J by 2 bases. The CDR3 nucleotides read TGTGCCAGCAGTGAAGGGACAGGGTTGAGGCCCTACGAGCAGTACTTC. Its translation: CASSEGTGLRPYEQYF.

The chain couples TRBV5-6 to TRBJ1-3; 7 bases align to TRBD1. CDR1 is SGHDT, CDR2 YYEEEE, per germline. CDR3 size: 17 residues. V lost 4 bases to trimming and J lost 3 bases; unmatched junction nucleotides: 13. DNA for the CDR3: TGTGCCAGCAGCCCCGGTTCAGGGGGAATCGGTGGAAACACCATATATTTT. Encoded protein: CASSPGSGGIGGNTIYF.

This clone has a handful of counts. V is TRBV10-3 and J is TRBJ2-5, with D perhaps TRBD1 (5 bases). This CDR3 has 15 amino acids. Germline assignment: CDR1 ENHRY and CDR2 SYGVKD. The V and J ends lost 2 bases and 2 bases respectively, with 12 bases between them. CDR3 protein: CAISERRARQETQYF. The CDR3 coding sequence is TGTGCCATCAGTGAGCGCAGGGCAAGGCAAGAGACCCAGTACTTC.